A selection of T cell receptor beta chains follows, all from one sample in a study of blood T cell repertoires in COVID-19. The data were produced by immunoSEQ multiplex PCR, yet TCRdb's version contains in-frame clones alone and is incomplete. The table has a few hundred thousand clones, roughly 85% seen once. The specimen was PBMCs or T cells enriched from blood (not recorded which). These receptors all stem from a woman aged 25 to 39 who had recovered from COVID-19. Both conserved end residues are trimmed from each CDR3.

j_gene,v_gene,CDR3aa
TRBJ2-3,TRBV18,ASSSGTDTQY
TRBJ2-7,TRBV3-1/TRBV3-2,ASSSGTGDEQY
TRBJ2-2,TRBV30,AWSVGLLGELF
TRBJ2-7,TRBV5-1,ASSLRRPLPYEQY
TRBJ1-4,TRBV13,ASSSISQGAEKLF
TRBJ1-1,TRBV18,ASSPNPRGTEAF
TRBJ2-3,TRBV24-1,ATSDFLGASTDTQY
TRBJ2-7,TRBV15,ATSNRDTYEQY
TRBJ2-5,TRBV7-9,ASFSGAGNNVGTQY
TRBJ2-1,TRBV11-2,ASSLFRDEQF
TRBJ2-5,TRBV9,ASSDPEQGSETQY
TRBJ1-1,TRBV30,AWSRGENTEAF
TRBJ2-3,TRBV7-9,ASSPRDTDTQY
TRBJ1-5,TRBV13,ASSLGAESNQPQH
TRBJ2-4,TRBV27,ASSFAQTFKDIQY
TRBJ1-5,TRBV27,ASRFRADRVHQPQH
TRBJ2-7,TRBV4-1,ASSLYRDSREEQY
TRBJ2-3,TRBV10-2,ASSLGLAGPDTQY
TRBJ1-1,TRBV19,ASSIDATGESTEAF
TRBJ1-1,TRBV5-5,ASSSPLLQGGTEAF
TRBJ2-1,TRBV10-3,AISESGNEQF
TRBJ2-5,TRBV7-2,ASSLNRGETQY
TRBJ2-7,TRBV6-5,ASSRGTPSYEQY
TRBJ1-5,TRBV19,ASNFGQGPNQPQH
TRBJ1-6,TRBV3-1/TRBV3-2,ASSVRTGGGSPLH
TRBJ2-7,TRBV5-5,ASSLAVEQY
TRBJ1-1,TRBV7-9,ASSLELGITEAF
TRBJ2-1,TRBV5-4,ASSPGGGGYGSSYNEQF
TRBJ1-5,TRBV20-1,SASGKGRVDQPQH
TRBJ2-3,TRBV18,ASSPTAPSLRDTQY
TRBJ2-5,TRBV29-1,SVEGGRGETQY
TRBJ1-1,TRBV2,ASTPNRNTEAF
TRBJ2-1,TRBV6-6,ASSQQGSRYNEQF
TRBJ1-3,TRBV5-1,ASSTGTASGNTIY
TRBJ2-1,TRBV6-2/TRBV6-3,ASSYSRQRGGGEQF
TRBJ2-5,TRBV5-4,ASSGREPVVKTQY
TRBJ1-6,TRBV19,ASSIAAASASPLH
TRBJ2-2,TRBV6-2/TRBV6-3,ASSPLGQVTGELF
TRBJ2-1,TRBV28,ASSSSLQGLGDNEQF
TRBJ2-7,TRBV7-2,ASSEGTSFPYEQY
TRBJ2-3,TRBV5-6,ASSLRYADTQY
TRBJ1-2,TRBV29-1,SVDGGENGYT
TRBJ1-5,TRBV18,ASSPNTGSNQPQH
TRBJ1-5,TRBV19,ASSNRGFSNQPQH
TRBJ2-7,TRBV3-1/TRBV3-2,ASSQDPSYEQY
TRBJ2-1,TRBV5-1,ASSLAGGPVGRIRDEQF
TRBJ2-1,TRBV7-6,ASSLGLALNNEQF
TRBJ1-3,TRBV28,ASSERPGNTIY
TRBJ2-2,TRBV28,ASSRTGDSSGELF
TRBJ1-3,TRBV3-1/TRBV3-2,ASSPQVRSALGNTIY
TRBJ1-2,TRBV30,AWTRAGDSNYGYT
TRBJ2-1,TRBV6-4,ASSDWAGGSEQF
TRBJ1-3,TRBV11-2,ASSSLRDRGTTGNTIY
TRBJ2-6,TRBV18,ASSPALQVSGANVLT
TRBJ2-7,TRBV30,AWSVSWGDEQY
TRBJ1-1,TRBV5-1,ASSLATGAGTEAF
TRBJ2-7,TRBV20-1,SALRGEQY